This T cell receptor beta chain was recorded in a study of vaccination and CD4 T cells after COVID-19. V lost 3 bases and J lost 2; bases outside the gene matches: 7. The CDR3 runs to 16 residues. Germline CDR1 and CDR2: MNHEY and SMNVEV (reference sequence). A word on this clonotype: Its cognate antigen is unknown.

The Oncomine TCR Beta short-read assay generated sequence data from the DNA of cultured CD4+ T cells. TCRdb re-analysed the PCR reads in MiXCR, keeping a single row per CDR3 protein. The sample lists some 7,000 distinct CDR3 sequences; 74% were seen once. This sample's treatment: approximately nine-day PBMC culture with coronavirus spike peptide pools or control peptides (ViraFEST assay). The chain joins TRBV27 to TRBJ2-3; 8 bases map to TRBD1. This clonotype was sampled from a human donor who had recovered from COVID-19. Sequenced sample: CD4+ T cells from blood, cultured in vitro. The CDR3 here is CASSFGRGRTTDTQYF. Written as DNA, the CDR3 is TGTGCCAGCAGTTTCGGCAGGGGGCGTACCACAGATACGCAGTATTTT.